The entry that follows covers one TCR beta chain sequence. This sample was taken from a study of cytomegalovirus exposure and HLA in healthy donors. Clones were read by immunoSEQ multiplex PCR, and TCRdb kept only the in-frame ones, dropping some. Seen here are under 300,000 clones, roughly 85% observed once, and the top ten hold less than 1.2%. The CDR3 is 11 amino acids. Germline CDR1 is SQVTM and CDR2 is ANQGSEA. V was trimmed by 5 bases and J by 6 bases, leaving 10 bases between them. The material sequenced was PBMCs. The chain joins TRBV29-1 to TRBJ1-2, with TRBD1 as a possible D gene (5 bases). This TCR derives from a woman aged 18 to 35 in good health and CMV-seronegative. The CDR3 nucleotides read TGCAGCGTTTGGGGGGGGAATGGCTACACCTTC. It encodes CSVWGGNGYTF. Full variable domain (outside the CDR3, taken from reference TRBV29-1 and TRBJ1-2): SAVISQKPSRDICQRGTSLTIQCQVDSQVTMMFWYRQQPGQSLTLIATANQGSEATYESGFVIDKFPISRPNLTFSTLTVSNMSPEDSSIYLCSVWGGNGYTFGSGTRLTVV.